This TCR beta chain was captured by sequencing in a study of blood T cells in healthy people across ages. General study findings and limits: Calculation of diversity from one million T cells yielded estimates considered to be underestimates.

Germline V CDR1 and CDR2: SGHVS, FNYEAQ. V lost 6 bases and J lost 3; bases outside the gene matches: 11. The CDR3 has 16 amino acids. PCR was performed a second time for 7 to 11 cycles using a sample-barcoded 5' primer and a J-beta primer mix. Individual samples furnished no less than 2.5 million CDR3-containing paired-end reads apiece. TCRdb reanalysed the 5' RACE reads using MiXCR and keeps one entry per CDR3 protein. The data show about 1.6 million distinct CDR3 sequences, about 32% seen once. This clonotype was recorded a few times. The antigen is undetermined. The donors, healthy Caucasians from Russia, were aged roughly 6 to 90.

The genes are TRBV7-6 and TRBJ2-1, with 7 bases fitting TRBD1. Source material: blood. This clonotype was obtained from a woman in her 30s in good health. DNA for the CDR3: TGTGCCAGCAGGCAAGACAGGGCTCGACACTACAATGAGCAGTTCTTC. It specifies CASRQDRARHYNEQFF.